These T cell receptor beta chains were read from a single sample in a study of Tregs in tolerant kidney transplant recipients. Profiled with immunoSEQ multiplex PCR; TCRdb holds only in-frame clones, not every one. Here the sample spans about 50,000 clones, over 85% being singletons. This material consisted of CD8+ T cells from blood (PBMCs), taken 12 months after the transplant. These receptors all stem from a human patient who received a combined kidney and bone marrow transplant. Some of the T cells may derive from the graft donor. Both conserved end residues are part of each CDR3. The D gene is left open where the match is weak. The size field is filled for only some rows; it gives once, few, many or a size class.

J	V	size	D	DNA	CDR3
TRBJ1-1	TRBV5-1	NA	NA	TGCGCCAGCAGCTTGCTTTCGGGAGCCGAAGCTTTCTTT	CASSLLSGAEAFF
TRBJ2-7	TRBV4-3	NA	NA	TGCGCCAGCAGCCAAGTCACAGGGCCCATCTACGAGCAGTACTTC	CASSQVTGPIYEQYF
TRBJ1-1	TRBV27	large	NA	TGTGCCAGCAGTTCCTGGACAGACACTGAAGCTTTCTTT	CASSSWTDTEAFF
TRBJ2-2	TRBV10-2	once	TRBD1	TGCGCCAGCAGTTGGGACAGGGAAGGGACCGGGGAGCTGTTTTTT	CASSWDREGTGELFF
TRBJ1-1	TRBV28	NA	TRBD1	TGTGCCAGCAGTTGGGACAGTTACACTGAAGCTTTCTTT	CASSWDSYTEAFF
TRBJ1-4	TRBV7-9	NA	TRBD1	TGTGCCAGCAGCTTAAGACAGGGCGATGAAAAACTGTTTTTT	CASSLRQGDEKLFF
TRBJ2-3	TRBV6-5	NA	TRBD1	TGTGCCAGCAGTTACTCACGGACAGGGGCTGGAGATACGCAGTATTTT	CASSYSRTGAGDTQYF
TRBJ1-1	TRBV4-1	NA	TRBD1	TGCGCCAGCAGCCGCGACAGGGATGCCACTGAAGCTTTCTTT	CASSRDRDATEAFF
TRBJ1-2	TRBV4-2	NA	NA	TGTGCCAGCAGCCATGGCCTAGGCGTTTCCGGCTATGGCTACACCTTC	CASSHGLGVSGYGYTF
TRBJ2-6	TRBV28	few	NA	TGTGCCAGCAGTTTACCCAGGAGGAAGGCTGGGGCCAACGTCCTGACTTTC	CASSLPRRKAGANVLTF
TRBJ1-6	TRBV13	NA	TRBD1	TGTGCCAGCAGCTTAGGGACAGGGGGCCGGTCACCCCTCCACTTT	CASSLGTGGRSPLHF
TRBJ2-3	TRBV4-3	NA	NA	TGCGCCAGCAGCGTCCGTAGCACAGATACGCAGTATTTT	CASSVRSTDTQYF
TRBJ2-7	TRBV7-6	NA	NA	TGTGCCAGCAGCTTATCTTCCAGGGCTGAGCAGTACTTC	CASSLSSRAEQYF
TRBJ2-2	TRBV11-3	NA	TRBD2	TGTGCCAGCAGCTTAGAGGTCTTTAGCGGGAGTCTCGCGAACACCGGGGAGCTGTTTTTT	CASSLEVFSGSLANTGELFF
TRBJ2-7	TRBV9	NA	TRBD2	TGTGCCAGCAGCGTATTTTCTAGCGGGCACTACGAGCAGTACTTC	CASSVFSSGHYEQYF